This TCR beta chain was sequenced for a study of T cell responses to AZD1222 COVID-19 vaccine. The study's findings and limits: There were repertoire samples only from the period after the peak T cell response.

Unmatched junction bases numbered 12, after V lost 3 bases and J lost 4 bases. This CDR3 region has 17 residues. The V gene's germline CDR1 is SGHVS and CDR2 FQNEAQ. The assay was immunoSEQ multiplex PCR, and TCRdb's table has in-frame clones only and misses some. The table records 84,000 or so clones, under 95% of them present only once. Remarks on this clone: Antigen: not known.

Source: peripheral blood, taken on day 0 of MenACWY control vaccination. The sequence came from an adult in good health. The chain couples TRBV7-8 to TRBJ1-2; 9 nucleotides line up with TRBD1. The CDR3 reads CASSFLGQGAGGYGYTF. The CDR3 DNA reads TGTGCCAGCAGCTTCTTGGGACAGGGAGCGGGGGGCTATGGCTACACCTTC.